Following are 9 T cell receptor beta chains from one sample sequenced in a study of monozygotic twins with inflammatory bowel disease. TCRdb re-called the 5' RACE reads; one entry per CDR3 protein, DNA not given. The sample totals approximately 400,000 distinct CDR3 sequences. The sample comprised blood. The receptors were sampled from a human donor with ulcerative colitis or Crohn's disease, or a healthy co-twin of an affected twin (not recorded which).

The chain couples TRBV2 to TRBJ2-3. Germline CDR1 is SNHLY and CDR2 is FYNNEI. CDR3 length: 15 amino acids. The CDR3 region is CASSGDALSTDTQYF.

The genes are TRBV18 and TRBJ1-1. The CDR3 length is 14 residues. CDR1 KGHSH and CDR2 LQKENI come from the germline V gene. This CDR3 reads CASSRNEGNTEAFF. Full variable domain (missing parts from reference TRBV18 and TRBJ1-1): NAGVMQNPRHLVRRRGQEARLRCSPMKGHSHVYWYRQLPEEGLKFMVYLQKENIIDESGMPKERFSAEFPKEGPSILRIQQVVRGDSAAYFCASSRNEGNTEAFFGQGTRLTVV.

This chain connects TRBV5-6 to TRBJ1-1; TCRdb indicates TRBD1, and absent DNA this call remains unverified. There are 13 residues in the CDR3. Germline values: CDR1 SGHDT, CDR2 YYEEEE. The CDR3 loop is CASSLGRTVEAFF.

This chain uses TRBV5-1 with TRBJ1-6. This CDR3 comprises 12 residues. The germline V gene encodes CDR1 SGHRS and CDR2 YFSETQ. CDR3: CASSDNNSPLHF.

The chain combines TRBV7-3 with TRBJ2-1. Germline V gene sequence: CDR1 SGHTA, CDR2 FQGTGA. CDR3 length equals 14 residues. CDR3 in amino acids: CAGSARTTGVEQFF.

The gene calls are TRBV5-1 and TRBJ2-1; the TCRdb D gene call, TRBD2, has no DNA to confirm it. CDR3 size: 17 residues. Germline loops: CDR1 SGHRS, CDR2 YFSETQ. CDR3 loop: CASRPGLAGARWDEQFF. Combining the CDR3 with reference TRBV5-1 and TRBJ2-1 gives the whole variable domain KAGVTQTPRYLIKTRGQQVTLSCSPISGHRSVSWYQQTPGQGLQFLFEYFSETQRNKGNFPGRFSGRQFSNSRSEMNVSTLELGDSALYLCASRPGLAGARWDEQFFGPGTRLTVL.

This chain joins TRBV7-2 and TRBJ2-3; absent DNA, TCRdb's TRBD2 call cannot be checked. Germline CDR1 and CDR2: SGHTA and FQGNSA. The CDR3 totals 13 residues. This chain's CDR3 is CASRGLGVDTQYF.

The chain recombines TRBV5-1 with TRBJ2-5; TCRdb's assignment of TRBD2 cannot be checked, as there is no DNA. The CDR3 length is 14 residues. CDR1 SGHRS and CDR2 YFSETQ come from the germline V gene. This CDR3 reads CASSTGGAGETQYF.

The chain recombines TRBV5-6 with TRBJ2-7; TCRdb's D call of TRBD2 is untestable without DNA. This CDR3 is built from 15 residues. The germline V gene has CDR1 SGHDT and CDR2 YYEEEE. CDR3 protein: CASSDGLDGDYEQYF.